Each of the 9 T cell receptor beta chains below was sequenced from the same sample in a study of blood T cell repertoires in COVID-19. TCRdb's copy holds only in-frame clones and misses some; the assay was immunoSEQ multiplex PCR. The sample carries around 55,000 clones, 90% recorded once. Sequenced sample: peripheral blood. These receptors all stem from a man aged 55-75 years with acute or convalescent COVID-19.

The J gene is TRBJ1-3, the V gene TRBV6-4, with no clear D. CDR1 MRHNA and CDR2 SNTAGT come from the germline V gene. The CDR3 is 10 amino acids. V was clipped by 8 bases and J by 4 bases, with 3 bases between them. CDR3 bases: TGTGCCAGCCCAGGAAACACCATATATTTT. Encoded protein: CASPGNTIYF.

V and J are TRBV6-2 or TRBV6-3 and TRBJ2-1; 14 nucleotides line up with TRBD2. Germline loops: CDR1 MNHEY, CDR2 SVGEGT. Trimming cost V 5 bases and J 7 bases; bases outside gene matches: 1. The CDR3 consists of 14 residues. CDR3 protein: CASSGLAGGNEQFF. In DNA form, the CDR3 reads TGTGCCAGCAGTGGACTAGCGGGAGGTAATGAGCAGTTCTTC.

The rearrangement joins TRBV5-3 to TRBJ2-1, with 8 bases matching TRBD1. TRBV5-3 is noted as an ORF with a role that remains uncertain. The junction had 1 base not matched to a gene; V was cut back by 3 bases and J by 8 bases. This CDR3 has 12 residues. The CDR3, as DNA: TGTGCCAGAAGCTCGGACAGGGATGAGCAGTTCTTC. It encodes CARSSDRDEQFF.

CDR3 nucleotide sequence: TGTGCCAGCAGCCCCCGCACGGGACTAGCAACCTACGAGCAGTACTTC. Amino acid sequence: CASSPRTGLATYEQYF. This rearrangement joins TRBV3-1 (or the pseudogene TRBV3-2) to TRBJ2-7; 9 bases map to TRBD2. V was pared by 4 bases and J by 2 bases, with 9 bases of the junction left unmatched. This CDR3 region has 16 residues. Germline-derived CDR1 and CDR2 are LGHDT and YNNKEL (reference sequence).

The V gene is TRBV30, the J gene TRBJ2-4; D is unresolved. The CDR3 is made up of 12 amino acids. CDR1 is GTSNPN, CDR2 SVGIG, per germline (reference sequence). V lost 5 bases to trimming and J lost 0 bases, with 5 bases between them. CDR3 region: CAWAVAKNIQYF. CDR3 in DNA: TGTGCCTGGGCTGTAGCCAAAAACATTCAGTACTTC.

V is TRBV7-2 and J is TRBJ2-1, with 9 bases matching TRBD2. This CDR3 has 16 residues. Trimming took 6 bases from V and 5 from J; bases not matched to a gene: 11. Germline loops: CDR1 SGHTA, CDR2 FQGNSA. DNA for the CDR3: TGTGCCAGCAGTCCTCGGTATGGACTAGCGCACAATGAGCAGTTCTTC. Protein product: CASSPRYGLAHNEQFF.

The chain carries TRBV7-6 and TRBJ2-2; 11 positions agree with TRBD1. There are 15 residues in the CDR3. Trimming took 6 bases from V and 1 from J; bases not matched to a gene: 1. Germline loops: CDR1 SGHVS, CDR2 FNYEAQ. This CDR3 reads CASRGTGGNTGELFF. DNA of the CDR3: TGTGCCAGCAGGGGGACAGGGGGGAACACCGGGGAGCTGTTTTTT.

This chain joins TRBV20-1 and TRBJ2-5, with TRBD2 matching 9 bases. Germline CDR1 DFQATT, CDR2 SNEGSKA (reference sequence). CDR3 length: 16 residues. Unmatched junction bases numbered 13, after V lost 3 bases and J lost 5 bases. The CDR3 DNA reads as TGCAGTGCTAGTACGCGGGAGGGCCTTACGGGGGAGACCCAGTACTTC. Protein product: CSASTREGLTGETQYF.

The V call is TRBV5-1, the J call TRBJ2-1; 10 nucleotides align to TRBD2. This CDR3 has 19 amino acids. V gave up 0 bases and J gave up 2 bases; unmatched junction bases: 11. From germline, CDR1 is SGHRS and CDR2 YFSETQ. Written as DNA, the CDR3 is TGCGCCAGCAGCTTGGATGGTATGTACGGACTAGCGGCCTACAATGAGCAGTTCTTC. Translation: CASSLDGMYGLAAYNEQFF.